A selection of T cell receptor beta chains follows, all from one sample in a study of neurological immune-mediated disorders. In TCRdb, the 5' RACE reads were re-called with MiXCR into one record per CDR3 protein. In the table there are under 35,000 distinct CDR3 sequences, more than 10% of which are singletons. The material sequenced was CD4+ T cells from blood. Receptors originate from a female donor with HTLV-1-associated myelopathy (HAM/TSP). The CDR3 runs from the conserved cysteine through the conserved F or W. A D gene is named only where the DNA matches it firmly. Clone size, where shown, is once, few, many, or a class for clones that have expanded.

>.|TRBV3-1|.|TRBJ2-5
TGTGCCAGCAACCAAGCGGGTCGATCTGGGACCCAGTACTTC
CASNQAGRSGTQYF
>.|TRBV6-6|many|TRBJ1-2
TGTGCCAGCAGTTATGGGAGACCCGACGAGGGGGGCTATGGCTACACCTTC
CASSYGRPDEGGYGYTF
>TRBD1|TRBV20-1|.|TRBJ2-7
TGCAGTGCTAGAGGAGGGGGCCGGGGAGCCTACGAGCAGTACTTC
CSARGGGRGAYEQYF
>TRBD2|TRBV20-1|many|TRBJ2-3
TGCAGTGCCCAGTCCCCGGGGGGATACCCTAGCACAGATACGCAGTATTTT
CSAQSPGGYPSTDTQYF
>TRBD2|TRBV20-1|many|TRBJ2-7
TGCAGTGCTAGAGGAAATAGCGGGAGGATCTACGAGCAGTACTTC
CSARGNSGRIYEQYF
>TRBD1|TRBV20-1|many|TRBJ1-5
TGCAGTGCTAGAGGGACAGGACCCAATCAGCCCCAGCATTTT
CSARGTGPNQPQHF
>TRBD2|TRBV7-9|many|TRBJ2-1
TGTGCCCAGCAGGGCGGGACTAGCGGGAGTAGTGAGCAGTTCTTC
CAQQGGTSGSSEQFF
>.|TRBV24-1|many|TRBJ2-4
TGTGCCACCAGTGACTCTAGCCAAGCCAAAAACATTCAGTACTTC
CATSDSSQAKNIQYF
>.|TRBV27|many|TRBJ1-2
TGTGCCAGCAATTTAAAGGCACAGGGCTCCTATGGCTACACCTTC
CASNLKAQGSYGYTF
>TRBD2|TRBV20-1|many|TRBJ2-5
TGCAGCGCTCAGACGGGAGGGCAAGAGACCCAGTACTTC
CSAQTGGQETQYF
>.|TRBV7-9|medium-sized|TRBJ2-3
TGTGCCAGCAGCTTAGCCGTTAGCGTTTCAAATACGCAGTATTTT
CASSLAVSVSNTQYF
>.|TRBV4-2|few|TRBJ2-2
TGTGTCAGCAGCCAAGACCACGCGAACACCGGGGAGCTGTTTTTT
CVSSQDHANTGELFF
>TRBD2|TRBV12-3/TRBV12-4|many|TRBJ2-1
TGTGCCAGCAGTTTCTCTGGCGGGAGTTATGAGCAGTTCTTC
CASSFSGGSYEQFF
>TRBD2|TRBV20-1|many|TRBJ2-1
TGCAGTGCTAGAGATTTCGAGACTAGCGGAAACCCCGTATACAATGAGCAGTTCTTC
CSARDFETSGNPVYNEQFF
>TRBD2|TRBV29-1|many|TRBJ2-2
TGCAGCGTCACTTATATAGCGGGAGGGTTAGACACCGGGGAGCTGTTTTTT
CSVTYIAGGLDTGELFF
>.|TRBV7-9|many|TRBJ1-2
TGTGCCAGCACCAAGTCCGACGGAAACTATGGCTACACCTTC
CASTKSDGNYGYTF
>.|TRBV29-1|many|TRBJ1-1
TGCAGCGTTCTTTACAGGGAAGCTGAAGCTTTCTTT
CSVLYREAEAFF
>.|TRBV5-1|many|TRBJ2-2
TGCGCCAGCAGCTTGCGGGGGACAACCGGGGAGCTGTTTTTT
CASSLRGTTGELFF
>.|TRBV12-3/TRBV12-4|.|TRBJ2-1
TGTGCCAGCAGTTTTAGGACCGTGGCATACAATGAGCAGTTCTTC
CASSFRTVAYNEQFF
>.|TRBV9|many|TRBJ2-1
TGTGCCAGCACCGTGGGCCTAGCGACCTACAATGAGCAGTTCTTC
CASTVGLATYNEQFF
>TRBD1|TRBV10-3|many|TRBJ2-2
TGTGCCATCAGTGAGTCAATCCAGGGGGACACCGGGGAGCTGTTTTTT
CAISESIQGDTGELFF
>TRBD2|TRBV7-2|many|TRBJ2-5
TGTGCCAGCAGCTTGAACAGCGGGGGCCAAGAGACCCAGTACTTC
CASSLNSGGQETQYF
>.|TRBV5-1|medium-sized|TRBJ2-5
TGCGCCAGCAGCCCACGTCGCTCCGAGCCGGGGACCCAGTACTTC
CASSPRRSEPGTQYF
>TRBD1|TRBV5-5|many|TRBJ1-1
TGTGCCAGCAGCTCAGGGACAGGGGGCAACACTGAAGCTTTCTTT
CASSSGTGGNTEAFF
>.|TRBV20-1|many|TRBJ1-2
TGCAGTGCTAGAGGGGGCCGGTATGGCTACACCTTC
CSARGGRYGYTF
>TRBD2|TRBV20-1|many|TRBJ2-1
TGCAGTGCCCTTAGCGGGACCTCCTACAATGAGCAGTTCTTC
CSALSGTSYNEQFF
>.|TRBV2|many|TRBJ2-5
TGTGCCAGCAGTGCGGCGGACTATCAAGAGACCCAGTACTTC
CASSAADYQETQYF
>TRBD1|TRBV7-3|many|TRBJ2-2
TGTGCCAGCAGCCCACTCGGACAGGGGGCCGGGGAGCTGTTTTTT
CASSPLGQGAGELFF
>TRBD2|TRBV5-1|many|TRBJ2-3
TGCGCCAGCAGCTCGCTCGGACTAGCGATGCGAGATACGCAGTATTTT
CASSSLGLAMRDTQYF